This T cell receptor (beta chain) was recovered during a study of T cells in Graves' hyperthyroidism and ophthalmopathy. Regarding the study as a whole: Blood also contained most expanded thyroid clonotypes above 0.001.

The CDR3 regions of TCR beta were amplified from RNA transcripts. In the first-round RT-PCR of the TCR CDR3, the HTBI primer set was used. TCRdb itself ran the multiplex PCR reads through MiXCR, one entry per CDR3 protein. The sample holds around 400,000 distinct CDR3 sequences, approximately 14% seen once. For this clonotype: Its antigen remains unknown.

Progressors' blood was drawn at hyperthyroidism diagnosis, before ophthalmopathy symptoms. PBMCs stemmed from 10 ml fresh peripheral blood. Per the germline V gene, CDR1 is SNHLY and CDR2 is FYNNEI. Deletions cut 2 bases from V and 4 bases from J, with 13 bases between. The CDR3 runs 15 residues. The sequenced material came from blood. This TCR was sampled from a woman between 18 and 29 years old with Graves' hyperthyroidism that later progressed to Graves' ophthalmopathy. The chain has TRBV2 and TRBJ2-3; D is ambiguous. In nucleotides, the CDR3 is TGTGCCAGCAGTGAATTGGGCCTCTCCGCAGATACGCAGTATTTT. This gives the protein CASSELGLSADTQYF.